The clone carrying this TCR beta chain appeared a single time. Its specificity is unknown. Relative to the germline gene, one junction end is altered; a read error may explain this. This sample is drawn from a study of cytomegalovirus exposure and HLA in healthy donors. Study-wide results and limits: There were under 200 TCR beta chains listed as cytomegalovirus-associated.

Germline CDR1 is GTSNPN and CDR2 is SVGIG (reference sequence). CDR3 size: 13 residues. PCR involved 60 Vbeta and 13 Jbeta primers. The assay was immunoSEQ multiplex PCR, and TCRdb's table has in-frame clones only and misses some. Of some 180,000 clones in the sample, 76% were seen once. Donors had nominal health at sampling but likely had unrecorded immune exposures. The clonotype was recovered from a man aged 18 to 29 in good health and CMV-seronegative. Sequencing was carried out using PBMCs. The rearrangement uses TRBV30 and TRBJ1-2; possibly TRBD1 for D (5 bases). The CDR3 sequence: CAWSHNRRYGYTF. CDR3 sequence (DNA): TGTGCTTGGAGCCATAACAGGCGGTATGGCTACACCTTC.